The 19 T cell receptor beta chains below all came from one sample that was sequenced in a study of shared clonotypes between healthy human individuals. Some clones are missing from TCRdb's copy, which holds only in-frame ones; the method was immunoSEQ multiplex PCR. The sample lists roughly 2 million clones, about 95% occurring once. The sample was naive CD4+ T cells sorted from blood. Sample subset: CD45RA+ positively selected. These receptors came from a man aged 18 to 35 in good health.

The chain carries TRBV28 and TRBJ1-1; D unclear. The germline V gene has CDR1 MDHEN and CDR2 SYDVKM. V was clipped by 4 bases and J by 4 bases, with 16 bases between them. The CDR3 consists of 15 residues. CDR3 in DNA: TGTGCCAGCAGTTCCCCCGGGCTCTCGGGCACTGAAGCTTTCTTT. Translated, it gives CASSSPGLSGTEAFF.

The rearrangement links TRBV9 to TRBJ2-3; 10 positions match TRBD2. The CDR3 has 16 residues. Germline V gene data show CDR1 as SGDLS and CDR2 as YYNGEE. With V trimmed by 0 bases and J by 2 bases, 3 bases remained unmatched. The chain's CDR3 is CASSVETSGYTDTQYF. The CDR3 nucleotides are TGTGCCAGCAGCGTAGAGACTAGCGGGTACACAGATACGCAGTATTTT.

The J gene is TRBJ2-7, the V gene TRBV28; the D gene is possibly TRBD2 (5 bases). The CDR3 has 11 residues. CDR1 and CDR2 from the germline V gene are MDHEN and SYDVKM. The V end was cut by 7 bases, the J end by 3 bases, with 7 bases between. CDR3 DNA: TGTGCCAGCACTGGGAGCTACGAGCAGTACTTC. Translating gives CASTGSYEQYF.

The chain links TRBV10-3 to TRBJ1-4; TRBD1 matches 7 bases. Per the germline V gene, CDR1 is ENHRY and CDR2 is SYGVKD. This CDR3 is built from 15 residues. The V and J ends lost 6 bases and 4 bases, in that order; junction bases with no gene match: 8. Here the CDR3 DNA reads TGTGCCATCAGCCCCGGAGGGACAGATAATGAAAAACTGTTTTTT. It codes for CAISPGGTDNEKLFF.

The rearrangement joins TRBV29-1 to TRBJ1-4; the D gene is possibly TRBD1 (5 bases). Trimming removed 3 bases at V and 4 bases at J, with 12 bases between. Germline CDR1 SQVTM, CDR2 ANQGSEA. CDR3 length equals 14 residues. The CDR3 coding sequence is TGCAGCGTTGACCCAGGTGGGGGTAATGAAAAACTGTTTTTT. Protein: CSVDPGGGNEKLFF.

This chain links TRBV5-1 with TRBJ2-7, with 8 bases fitting TRBD2. Germline lookup yields CDR1 SGHRS and CDR2 YFSETQ. The CDR3 is 16 amino acids. Trimming removed 6 bases from V and 2 bases from J; junction bases left unmatched: 13. CDR3 in amino acids: CASIKESAGGPYEQYF. The CDR3 bases are TGCGCCAGCATTAAAGAGTCGGCGGGGGGCCCCTACGAGCAGTACTTC.

The rearrangement links TRBV21-1 to TRBJ2-7; TRBD2, the table's D call, was not compared with the DNA. TRBV21-1 is described as a pseudogene. The CDR3 has 19 residues. CDR3 in DNA: TGTGCCAGCAGCAAAGCGGAGGAACCGGATACATCTAACACCTACGAGCAGTACTTC. Amino acid sequence: CASSKAEEPDTSNTYEQYF.

The J gene is TRBJ2-1, the V gene TRBV19, with 7 nucleotides matching TRBD1. The ends lost 4 bases at V and 1 base at J; junction bases unmatched: 1. Germline-derived CDR1 and CDR2 are LNHDA and SQIVND (reference sequence). This CDR3 comprises 14 residues. CDR3 DNA: TGTGCCAGTAGTAACAGGGGTTCCTACAATGAGCAGTTCTTC. Translation gives CASSNRGSYNEQFF.

CDR3 bases: TGTGCCAGCTCACCCGGAGAGGGTGGTAGGGATGGCTACACCTTC. This sequence encodes CASSPGEGGRDGYTF. The chain combines TRBV18 with TRBJ1-2; D is unclear. The CDR3 consists of 15 residues. Germline V CDR1 and CDR2: KGHSH, LQKENI. The germline V and J ends were trimmed by 3 bases and 6 bases, with 17 bases remaining between them.

CDR3 DNA: TGTGCCAGCAGTGGACAGGGGGGCAATGAGCAGTTCTTC. It encodes CASSGQGGNEQFF. The rearrangement uses TRBV28 and TRBJ2-1; 10 nucleotides align to TRBD1. There are 13 residues in the CDR3. V gave up 5 bases and J gave up 6 bases; unmatched junction bases: 1. The germline gives CDR1 MDHEN, CDR2 SYDVKM.

The chain has TRBV14 and TRBJ1-3, with D unclear. V gave up 1 base and J gave up 0 bases, with 4 bases separating them. Germline V CDR1 and CDR2: SGHDN, FVKESK. This CDR3 comprises 14 residues. DNA for the CDR3: TGTGCCAGCAGCCAAGGGGTCTCTGGAAACACCATATATTTT. It encodes CASSQGVSGNTIYF.

Remarks on this clone: At the DNA level, this CDR3 is encoded by other sequences in the same sample as well. This chain joins TRBV6-5 and TRBJ2-7; unclear D gene. The CDR3 runs 13 residues. Germline V lookup: CDR1 MNHEY, CDR2 SVGAGI. Trimming shortened V by 2 bases and J by 3 bases, and 8 bases separated the two germline ends. This CDR3 reads CASSYARSYEQYF. The DNA of the CDR3 is TGTGCCAGCAGTTACGCCAGGAGCTACGAGCAGTACTTC.

The V call is TRBV5-1, the J call TRBJ1-1, with TRBD1 matching 10 bases. Germline loops: CDR1 SGHRS, CDR2 YFSETQ. The CDR3 has 16 amino acids. V gave up 6 bases and J gave up 4 bases; unmatched junction bases: 12. This chain's CDR3 is CASTPGQGSGSTEAFF. The CDR3 DNA reads TGCGCCAGCACGCCGGGACAGGGGTCGGGGAGCACTGAAGCTTTCTTT.

The chain employs TRBV7-8 and TRBJ2-3; no definite D call. The CDR3 sequence is 13 residues long. Trimming took 7 bases from V and 1 from J, leaving 9 bases between them. Per germline, CDR1 SGHVS and CDR2 FQNEAQ. In DNA form, the CDR3 reads TGTGCCAGCAACCTTGGGGGCACAGATACGCAGTATTTT. Translated: CASNLGGTDTQYF. The whole variable domain, remainder taken from reference TRBV7-8 and TRBJ2-3, is GAGVSQSPRYKVAKRGQDVALRCDPISGHVSLFWYQQALGQGPEFLTYFQNEAQLDKSGLPSDRFFAERPEGSVSTLKIQRTQQEDSAVYLCASNLGGTDTQYFGPGTRLTVL.

On this clone: Relative to the germline gene, one junction end is altered; a read error may explain this. The chain links TRBV4-2 to TRBJ1-2; perhaps TRBD1 as D (6 bases). The germline V gene encodes CDR1 LGHNA and CDR2 YNFKEQ. The CDR3 runs to 14 residues. DNA of the CDR3: TGTGCCTGCAGCCTTACAGGGAACGGCTATGGCCACACCTTC. Its translation: CACSLTGNGYGHTF.

The genes are TRBV7-3 and TRBJ2-5; perhaps TRBD2 as D (6 bases). The CDR3 loop spans 13 amino acids. Trimming shortened V by 4 bases and J by 5 bases, and 11 bases separated the two germline ends. Germline V gene data show CDR1 as SGHTA and CDR2 as FQGTGA. CDR3 protein: CASSSLGGETQYF. CDR3 in DNA: TGTGCCAGCAGCTCTTTAGGAGGGGAGACCCAGTACTTC.

The chain uses TRBV18 and TRBJ2-7, with 8 bases identical to TRBD1. V shed 1 base, J shed 7 bases, and the junction held 3 bases outside the gene matches. In germline, CDR1 is KGHSH, CDR2 LQKENI. The CDR3 loop spans 13 amino acids. The CDR3: CASSPRTGSEQYF. The CDR3 coding sequence is TGTGCCAGCTCACCACGGACAGGGTCTGAGCAGTACTTC.

This sequence joins TRBV14 and TRBJ2-4, with TRBD1 identical over 10 bases. The CDR3 spans 16 residues. Looked up from germline, CDR1 is SGHDN and CDR2 is FVKESK. Trimming at V came to 1 base and at J to 2 bases, leaving 2 bases not matched to a gene. The CDR3 loop reads CASSQGDRGPKNIQYF. CDR3 nucleotide sequence: TGTGCCAGCAGCCAAGGGGACAGGGGACCCAAAAACATTCAGTACTTC.

The chain recombines TRBV29-1 with TRBJ1-1; 7 bases fit TRBD1. V gave up 5 bases and J gave up 5 bases; unmatched junction bases: 14. From germline, CDR1 is SQVTM and CDR2 ANQGSEA. CDR3 length: 15 amino acids. The CDR3 DNA is TGCAGCGTTAAAAATCCGACAGGGATCGGGACTGAAGCTTTCTTT. It specifies CSVKNPTGIGTEAFF.